Shown below are 32 T cell receptor beta chains from a single sample sequenced in a study of blood T cells in healthy people across ages. PCR was performed a second time for 7 to 11 cycles using a sample-barcoded 5' primer and a J-beta primer mix. TCRdb independently ran MiXCR on the 5' RACE reads; one entry per CDR3 protein. The sample includes 550,000 to 650,000 distinct CDR3 sequences, roughly a quarter seen only once; the top ten take 3.6%. These data were also filed under a second study, of T cells of mothers and their children.

Sequencing was carried out using blood. The origin of the receptors is a boy under 10 years old in good health.

V is TRBV20-1 and J is TRBJ2-6; possibly TRBD1 for D (6 bases). From germline, CDR1 is DFQATT and CDR2 SNEGSKA (reference sequence). V shed 0 bases and J shed 2 bases, with 8 bases lying between them. The CDR3 runs to 15 residues. The CDR3 DNA reads as TGCAGTGCTAGAGAGGCAGGGGCTGGGGCCAACGTCCTGACTTTC. This sequence encodes CSAREAGAGANVLTF.

V is TRBV28 and J is TRBJ2-5, with 11 nucleotides matching TRBD1. TRBJ2-7 explains the end of the DNA better; the J call may be wrong. The CDR3 runs to 17 residues. The V gene's germline CDR1 is MDHEN and CDR2 SYDVKM. The CDR3, as DNA: TGTGCCAGCAGTTCATTTGGACAGGGGGCTTTACTCTACGAGCAGTACTTC. The encoded protein is CASSSFGQGALLYEQYF.

The chain employs TRBV14 and TRBJ2-3; maybe TRBD2 (6 bases). The CDR3 covers 13 residues. Trimming stripped 4 bases from V and 7 bases from J, with 12 bases between. Germline assignment: CDR1 SGHDN and CDR2 FVKESK. CDR3 in DNA: TGTGCCAGCAGCCGGACTAACGGTAATACGCAGTATTTT. Translating it yields CASSRTNGNTQYF. The full variable domain, in which reference TRBV14 and TRBJ2-3 provide the parts outside the CDR3, is EAGVTQFPSHSVIEKGQTVTLRCDPISGHDNLYWYRRVMGKEIKFLLHFVKESKQDESGMPNNRFLAERTGGTYSTLKVQPAELEDSGVYFCASSRTNGNTQYFGPGTRLTVL.

This clonotype was found a few times. The gene calls are TRBV29-1 and TRBJ2-1; D gene ambiguous. The CDR3 runs 13 residues. The V and J ends lost 5 bases and 0 bases respectively, with 8 bases between them. The germline V gene encodes CDR1 SQVTM and CDR2 ANQGSEA. CDR3 nucleotide sequence: TGCAGCGTTAGAACCCGCTCCTACAATGAGCAGTTCTTC. This gives the protein CSVRTRSYNEQFF.

This clonotype was seen only a few times. The J gene is TRBJ2-5, the V gene TRBV6-5; a weak D match, TRBD1 (5 bases). Per germline, CDR1 MNHEY and CDR2 SVGAGI. The CDR3 spans 15 residues. Trimming pared 2 bases from V and 5 bases from J, leaving 15 bases between. The DNA for the CDR3 is TGTGCCAGCAGTTACACAGCCAGGGTGAGGGAGACCCAGTACTTC. Protein sequence: CASSYTARVRETQYF.

The chain is built from TRBV7-9 and TRBJ2-2; possible D gene TRBD2, 6 bases. Germline-derived CDR1 and CDR2 are SEHNR and FQNEAQ (reference sequence). The V end lost 5 bases, the J end lost 6 bases, and 10 bases lay between the germline ends. There are 13 residues in the CDR3. As DNA, the CDR3 is TGTGCCAGCAGCCCGGGGGTCCCCGGGGAGCTGTTTTTT. It encodes CASSPGVPGELFF.

This clonotype was seen many times. V is TRBV20-1 and J is TRBJ2-1, with a possible D match to TRBD2 (6 bases). The J call is uncertain, as TRBJ2-7 better fits the DNA end. The CDR3 length is 12 residues. CDR1 DFQATT and CDR2 SNEGSKA come from the germline V gene (reference sequence). In nucleotides, the CDR3 is TGCAGTGCTAGAGATCTAGGGGAGGAACAGTACTTC. This gives the protein CSARDLGEEQYF.

This clonotype was counted ten times or more. The chain couples TRBV12-3 or TRBV12-4 to TRBJ1-5, with D maybe TRBD1 (6 bases). The CDR3 has 14 amino acids. The ends were cut back, 4 bases at V and 7 bases at J, with 14 bases in the middle. CDR3 DNA sequence: TGTGCCAGCAGTTCCCAGGGGATGGGACAGCCCCAGCATTTT. Its protein product is CASSSQGMGQPQHF.

This clonotype is a singleton in its sample. The rearrangement links TRBV20-1 to TRBJ1-2, with 11 nucleotides matching TRBD1. V trimming: 5 bases; J trimming: 7 bases; junction bases outside the gene matches: 6. There are 13 residues in the CDR3. Germline V gene lookup returns CDR1 DFQATT and CDR2 SNEGSKA (reference sequence). The chain's CDR3 is CSASDRGQFGYTF. CDR3 bases: TGCAGTGCTTCGGACAGGGGGCAGTTTGGCTACACCTTC.

This rearrangement joins TRBV5-1 to TRBJ2-5; 9 bases fit TRBD2. V dropped 4 bases and J dropped 4; count of bases not matched to a gene: 11. The germline gives CDR1 SGHRS, CDR2 YFSETQ. The CDR3 totals 16 residues. The CDR3 spells CASSLGLAGFSETQYF. As DNA, the CDR3 is TGCGCCAGCAGCCTAGGGCTAGCGGGATTTTCAGAGACCCAGTACTTC.

The CDR3 bases are TGTGCCAGCAGCGTAGAAGCCTACTCAAACTATGGCTACACCTTC. It codes for CASSVEAYSNYGYTF. The rearrangement links TRBV9 to TRBJ1-2; D is unclear. V was clipped by 0 bases and J by 2 bases, with 11 bases between them. The germline V gene has CDR1 SGDLS and CDR2 YYNGEE. The CDR3 loop spans 15 amino acids.

This clonotype has only a few counts. The chain employs TRBV27 and TRBJ2-6, with D unclear. The CDR3 extends over 16 amino acids. Trimming removed 0 bases from V and 4 bases from J, with 10 bases in between. The germline gives CDR1 MNHEY, CDR2 SMNVEV (reference sequence). CDR3 DNA sequence: TGTGCCAGCAGTTTATCGAACTGGTACGGGGCCAACGTCCTGACTTTC. It encodes CASSLSNWYGANVLTF.

This clonotype was counted a few times. The chain joins TRBV7-2 to TRBJ2-6, with TRBD2 identical over 13 bases. Germline values: CDR1 SGHTA, CDR2 FQGNSA. The CDR3 has 19 residues. V shed 2 bases and J 4 bases; nucleotides not matched to a gene: 8. CDR3 bases: TGTGCCAGCAGCTTACCCGGACTAGCGGGAGTTTACGGGGCCAACGTCCTGACTTTC. It translates to CASSLPGLAGVYGANVLTF.

The chain combines TRBV6-1 with TRBJ2-7; no clear D. Trimming removed 0 bases at V and 7 bases at J, with 7 bases between. This CDR3 contains 12 residues. CDR1 MNHNS and CDR2 SASEGT come from the germline V gene. The CDR3: CASSEALEEQYF. As DNA, the CDR3 is TGTGCCAGCAGTGAAGCGCTGGAAGAGCAGTACTTC.

This clonotype showed up just a few times. One end of the junction fails to match germline, which may point to a read error. The V and J genes are TRBV3-1 and TRBJ2-1; D is perhaps TRBD2 (6 bases). Germline assignment: CDR1 LGHDT and CDR2 YNNKEL (reference sequence). This CDR3 has 10 residues. The CDR3 DNA is TGTGCCAGCAGCTCCGGGACTCTTTTTTTC. Protein: CASSSGTLFF.

This clonotype was counted only a few times. The chain uses TRBV7-2 and TRBJ2-5; TRBD1 matches at 10 bases. The germline CDR1 and CDR2 sequences are SGHTA and FQGNSA. V was pared by 2 bases and J by 2 bases, with 5 bases of the junction left unmatched. There are 16 residues in the CDR3. CDR3 sequence: CASSLTGQGLQETQYF. CDR3 DNA sequence: TGTGCCAGCAGCTTAACGGGACAGGGGTTGCAAGAGACCCAGTACTTC.

The rearrangement links TRBV3-1 to TRBJ2-1; no clear D. CDR1 LGHDT and CDR2 YNNKEL come from the germline V gene (reference sequence). Trimming cost V 7 bases and J 8 bases, with 18 bases left between them. The CDR3 contains 14 residues. Here the CDR3 reads CASMHAGLGDEQFF. CDR3 sequence (DNA): TGTGCCAGCATGCATGCCGGCCTCGGCGATGAGCAGTTCTTC.

A few counts support this clonotype. This chain's CDR3 is CAISGDTVYEQYF. The CDR3 bases are TGTGCCATCAGTGGGGACACCGTCTACGAGCAGTACTTC. The chain couples TRBV10-3 to TRBJ2-7; tentative D call: TRBD1 (6 bases). V was trimmed by 4 bases and J by 3 bases, leaving 10 bases between them. This CDR3 is 13 amino acids long. Germline assignment: CDR1 ENHRY and CDR2 SYGVKD.

In its sample, this clonotype was seen many times. The chain recombines TRBV15 with TRBJ2-2; no reliable D call. The CDR3 sequence is 13 residues long. In germline, CDR1 is LNHNV, CDR2 YYDKDF (reference sequence). Trimming cost V 4 bases and J 5 bases, with 8 bases left between them. For the CDR3, the DNA is TGTGCCACCAGCATTCAGAGAACCGGGGAGCTGTTTTTT. Protein: CATSIQRTGELFF.

This clonotype was detected only a few times. The chain carries TRBV5-1 and TRBJ1-2; TRBD1 might be the D (6 bases). Trimming pared 4 bases from V and 7 bases from J, leaving 11 bases between. Germline V gene data show CDR1 as SGHRS and CDR2 as YFSETQ. The CDR3 runs to 12 residues. The CDR3 protein is CASSARTVGYTF. The CDR3 bases are TGCGCCAGCAGCGCCCGGACAGTTGGCTACACCTTC.

This clonotype was picked up a small number of times. The CDR3: CASSWGTGPSEQYF. CDR3 nucleotides: TGCGCCAGCAGCTGGGGGACAGGGCCGAGCGAGCAGTACTTC. The J gene is TRBJ2-5, the V gene TRBV4-3; 9 bases map to TRBD1. The last part of the DNA fits TRBJ2-7 better; the J call may be wrong. The CDR3 has 14 residues. CDR1 is LGHNA and CDR2 is YSLEER in the germline V gene.

This clonotype was observed a handful of times. The rearrangement joins TRBV9 to TRBJ2-7; D is possibly TRBD1 (6 bases). Deletions cut 0 bases from V and 2 bases from J, with 15 bases between. Germline assignment: CDR1 SGDLS and CDR2 YYNGEE. The CDR3 totals 16 residues. CDR3 nucleotide sequence: TGTGCCAGCAGCGTAGCCGGGGACCGGACAGCCTACGAGCAGTACTTC. Its protein product is CASSVAGDRTAYEQYF.

This clonotype was seen at least ten times. This chain connects TRBV7-2 to TRBJ1-4; D is undetermined. CDR1 and CDR2 (germline): SGHTA, FQGNSA. The CDR3 runs 15 residues. Trimming left V 2 bases short and J 7 bases short, with 14 bases between. The CDR3 spells CASSLFADFGEKLFF. The CDR3 DNA follows: TGTGCCAGCAGCTTATTCGCAGATTTTGGTGAAAAACTGTTTTTT.

This chain links TRBV5-6 with TRBJ2-5, with D hard to call. V was trimmed by 1 base and J by 5 bases, leaving 9 bases between them. The V gene's germline CDR1 is SGHDT and CDR2 YYEEEE. CDR3 length: 13 amino acids. CDR3 protein: CASSLNEMETQYF. CDR3 nucleotide sequence: TGTGCCAGCAGCTTGAATGAAATGGAGACCCAGTACTTC.

The chain couples TRBV7-9 to TRBJ2-1; 9 nucleotides line up with TRBD1. The germline V gene encodes CDR1 SEHNR and CDR2 FQNEAQ (reference sequence). The CDR3 is 17 residues long. V was clipped by 4 bases and J by 4 bases; unmatched bases: 11. CDR3 amino acids: CASSYLRGQGRYNEQFF. CDR3 sequence (DNA): TGTGCCAGCAGCTACCTTAGGGGACAGGGACGATACAATGAGCAGTTCTTC.

V and J are TRBV12-3 or TRBV12-4 and TRBJ1-5, with 10 bases fitting TRBD1. J was trimmed by 4 bases and V by 9 bases; bases with no gene match: 12. The CDR3 totals 16 residues. Here the CDR3 reads CASSKEGQGRNQPQHF. The CDR3 DNA reads TGTGCCAGTAGCAAAGAGGGACAGGGGCGTAATCAGCCCCAGCATTTT.

This chain joins TRBV13 and TRBJ1-4; perhaps TRBD1 as D (5 bases). Trimming took 4 bases from V and 6 from J, leaving 12 bases between them. Per germline, CDR1 PRHDT and CDR2 FYEKMQ (reference sequence). This CDR3 region has 14 residues. The CDR3: CASSSGTAYEKLFF. The CDR3 region has the DNA TGTGCCAGCAGCTCCGGGACGGCTTATGAAAAACTGTTTTTT.

This clonotype turned up a few times. The chain couples TRBV20-1 to TRBJ1-1; D gene ambiguous. V gave up 0 bases and J gave up 4 bases, with 12 bases separating them. There are 14 residues in the CDR3. Germline assignment: CDR1 DFQATT and CDR2 SNEGSKA (reference sequence). The CDR3 spells CSARDPGSSTEAFF. The CDR3 DNA is TGCAGTGCTAGAGACCCCGGAAGTAGCACTGAAGCTTTCTTT.

The chain recombines TRBV30 with TRBJ2-7; 7 nucleotides match TRBD1. CDR1 and CDR2 (germline): GTSNPN, SVGIG (reference sequence). After removal of 1 base from V and 0 bases from J, the junction contained 6 bases not matched to a gene. The CDR3 spans 15 residues. This CDR3 is CAWSGGWDSSYEQYF. As DNA, the CDR3 is TGTGCCTGGAGTGGTGGCTGGGACAGCTCCTACGAGCAGTACTTC.

This clonotype was seen a handful of times. This chain connects TRBV6-5 to TRBJ2-5; 9 nucleotides line up with TRBD2. This CDR3 is built from 14 residues. V shed 2 bases, J shed 5 bases, and the junction held 3 bases outside the gene matches. The germline CDR1 and CDR2 sequences are MNHEY and SVGAGI. Written as DNA, the CDR3 is TGTGCCAGCAGTTACGTGGCGGGAGGGGAGACCCAGTACTTC. Translation: CASSYVAGGETQYF.

This clonotype has a single count. This chain connects TRBV12-5 to TRBJ2-7; D may be TRBD1 (6 bases). V was pared by 9 bases and J by 3 bases, with 18 bases between. The CDR3 covers 14 residues. Germline V gives CDR1 LGHNT, CDR2 FRNRAP. The CDR3 DNA reads as TGTGCTAGCTCGCCACATAACAGGGTCTACGAGCAGTACTTC. Translating it yields CASSPHNRVYEQYF.

The rearrangement joins TRBV3-1 to TRBJ2-4; the D call may be TRBD1 or TRBD2 (5 bases each). There are 15 residues in the CDR3. CDR1 LGHDT and CDR2 YNNKEL come from the germline V gene (reference sequence). The ends were cut back, 0 bases at V and 9 bases at J, with 15 bases in the middle. For the CDR3, the DNA is TGTGCCAGCAGCCAAGATGCAGACTCGGGGCCCATTCAGTACTTC. The encoded protein is CASSQDADSGPIQYF.